One TCR beta chain is described in this entry. Its antigen specificity is not known. One base away there is no much larger clone; base qualities are not given. There are 11 amino acids in the CDR3, from cysteine to phenylalanine inclusive. Kept here is only the CDR3 DNA, which spans 33 bases and is read in frame from base 1. From a lookup of the germline V gene (reference sequence), CDR1 and CDR2 are DFQATT and SNEGSKA. The immunoSEQ Assay was used to sequence TCR beta CDR3 regions from DNA. For the original study's pipeline: T cell density was computed as TCR beta template counts normalized to usable DNA estimated by amplifying housekeeping genes. Richness was estimated with the preseqR package, extrapolating to 400,000 templates for PBMC samples and 120,000 templates for tissue samples. Clonality was defined by subtracting Pielou's evenness from one. Tissue-enriched TCRs were identified by differential abundance testing using productive amino-acid clonotypes, minimum total count 5 and alpha 0.1. The Jaccard Index and the Morisita Overlap Index were used to measure repertoire overlap between compartments. TCR beta CDR3s were clustered by GLIPH together with public tetramer-defined viral CDR3s, and at least three viral sequences plus V-gene enrichment were required for viral motifs. As stored in TCRdb, this immuneACCESS dataset retains in-frame rearrangements with V and J assigned. A fraction of the clones does not appear; measured against another copy, unresolved V genes explain less than half of the discrepancy, and the remainder lacks a known reason. The DNA gave D and trimming, while V, J and clone size come from that table. Recorded for this sample are about 77,000 clones; around 89% of them occurred a single time. 20% of the sample comes from the top ten.

This entry belongs to a study of T cells in localized non-small cell lung cancer (dated by TCRdb to about 2020). Context from the whole study: Comparing tumors with uninvolved tumor-adjacent lungs, the study looked at the T cell repertoires of approximately 240 patients with early-stage NSCLC. The cohort comprised around 240 treatment-naïve NSCLC patients with resected, localized lung tumors. NSCLC patients had a mean age of roughly 66 years, and 120 to 150 were male and 107 female. The paper's findings and limits, for the study overall: Because the study design was exploratory, TCR variables were selected using unadjusted p-values without false-discovery rate correction. Uninvolved tumor-adjacent lung showed the highest T cell clonality, higher than tumor, which suggests more focused antigenic responses in the uninvolved tumor-adjacent lung. Multi-region tumor sequencing was not performed, so intratumor heterogeneity could not be excluded. Higher blood T cell density associated with longer overall survival, while higher adjacent-lung clonality associated with shorter survival. A median of about 53 of the top 100 tumor clones were detected in paired uninvolved adjacent lung, and 25 to 35 of these tumor clones were also found among the top 100 clones of the paired uninvolved adjacent lung.

At diagnosis, peripheral blood, uninvolved tumor-adjacent lung and tumor were collected and were preserved as a mix of fresh-frozen and FFPE material. For TCR repertoire profiling, the blood samples were analyzed as peripheral blood mononuclear cells. The rearranged segments are TRBV20-1 and TRBJ1-1, with 7 bases matching TRBD1. The receptor was derived from a woman aged 35-75 years with stage I squamous cell lung carcinoma. The input for sequencing was peripheral blood, taken before any cancer treatment. Here the CDR3 is given as CGGTENTEAFF. The DNA sequence reads TGCGGGGGGACAGAGAACACTGAAGCTTTCTTT.